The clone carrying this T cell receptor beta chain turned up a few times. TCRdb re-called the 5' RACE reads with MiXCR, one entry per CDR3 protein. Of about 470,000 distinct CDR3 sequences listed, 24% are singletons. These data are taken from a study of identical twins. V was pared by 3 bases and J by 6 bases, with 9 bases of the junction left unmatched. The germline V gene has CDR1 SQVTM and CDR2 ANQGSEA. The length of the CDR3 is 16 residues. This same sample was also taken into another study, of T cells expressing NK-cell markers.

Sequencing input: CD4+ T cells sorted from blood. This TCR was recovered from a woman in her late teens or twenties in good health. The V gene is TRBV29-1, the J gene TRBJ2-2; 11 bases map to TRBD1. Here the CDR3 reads CSVDSGTGGNSGELFF. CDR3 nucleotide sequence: TGCAGCGTTGATTCCGGGACAGGGGGTAATTCCGGGGAGCTGTTTTTT.